What follows is one TCR beta chain and its context. Its specificity is not known. Two oligonucleotides, mixed equimolar, formed the beta constant-region primer covering TRBC1 and TRBC2. Ligated cDNA was amplified by four rounds of PCR with nested alpha and beta constant-region primers and SP2. MiXCR, run by TCRdb on the UMI-ligation and nested PCR reads, gives a single entry per CDR3 protein. The repertoire holds approximately 140,000 distinct CDR3 sequences, with about 20% as singletons. The sample belongs to a study of naive and memory T cell subsets. Study findings and constraints: Possibly reflecting memory cells re-expressing CD45RA, a few larger clonotypes occurred in naive repertoires, especially CD8.

Per germline, CDR1 GTSNPN and CDR2 SVGIG (reference sequence). V lost 2 bases and J 1 base, leaving 11 bases between the germline ends. The CDR3 length is 14 residues. This chain uses TRBV30 with TRBJ1-1, with a tentative D call TRBD1 (6 bases). Sequences were obtained from naive CD4+ T cells from blood. This clonotype was sampled from a human donor in good health. This CDR3 reads CAWSPDRTNTEAFF. The DNA for the CDR3 is TGTGCCTGGAGTCCCGACAGGACGAACACTGAAGCTTTCTTT.